The clone carrying this T cell receptor beta chain was found many times. The time point: before trial treatment. Treatment of the donors consisted of nivolumab and ipilimumab (plus aspirin, low-dose cyclophosphamide and low-dose radiotherapy). Alpha and beta chains were covered, as first-strand cDNA relied on TRAV- and TRBV-specific primers. Amplification, which lasted 15 to 20 PCR cycles, used a constant-region primer and V-primer adapter to amplify TCRs. mRNA, once isolated, was amplified by in vitro transcription. TCRdb reprocessed the reads with MiXCR, giving one entry per CDR3 protein. The sample holds tens of thousands of distinct CDR3 sequences, 18% seen once. V lost 0 bases and J lost 4; bases outside the gene matches: 15. The CDR3 extends over 18 amino acids. Germline V gives CDR1 GTSNPN, CDR2 SVGIG (reference sequence). These data are taken from a study of low-dose radiotherapy and immunotherapy resistance in tumors. Study information: Intravenous ipilimumab 1 mg/kg every six weeks was given with nivolumab 240 mg every two weeks. Daily, from cycle 1 day 1 and for four cycles, patients took oral aspirin 300 mg.

The chain joins TRBV30 to TRBJ2-5; 9 bases match TRBD2. The material sequenced was PBMCs, taken before treatment. The sequence derives from a male donor with prostate cancer. CDR3 DNA: TGTGCCTGGAGTGTGGTTAGCGGGGGTAGGGTGTGGCGAGAGACCCAGTACTTC. Its translation: CAWSVVSGGRVWRETQYF.